The T cell receptor beta chain described here comes from a study of blood T cells in healthy people across ages. Combining a sample-barcoded 5' primer with a J-beta primer mix, a second PCR ran for 7 to 11 cycles. Sequencing of every sample gave 2.5 million or more CDR3-containing paired-end reads. Via MiXCR, TCRdb re-called the 5' RACE reads, giving one row per CDR3 protein. This sample has 870,000 or so distinct CDR3 sequences, with under 35% found just once. As regards this clonotype: Its antigen is unidentified.

The V end was cut by 3 bases, the J end by 11 bases, with 19 bases between. Per germline, CDR1 WNHNN and CDR2 SYGVQD (reference sequence). The CDR3 sequence is 14 residues long. The study, taken as a whole, reports: Per million T cells, TCR beta diversity dropped about linearly as age rose. Naive T cell percentage by flow cytometry tracked strongly with beta diversity. Changes seen in expanded clonotypes were possibly confounded by donor CMV status left unknown.

The gene calls are TRBV10-1 and TRBJ1-1; D is unresolved. Sequencing used blood. The clonotype was recovered from a woman over 75 in good health. CDR3 amino acids: CASSDPVTPAVAFF. DNA of the CDR3: TGCGCCAGCAGTGATCCGGTTACCCCCGCGGTGGCTTTCTTT.